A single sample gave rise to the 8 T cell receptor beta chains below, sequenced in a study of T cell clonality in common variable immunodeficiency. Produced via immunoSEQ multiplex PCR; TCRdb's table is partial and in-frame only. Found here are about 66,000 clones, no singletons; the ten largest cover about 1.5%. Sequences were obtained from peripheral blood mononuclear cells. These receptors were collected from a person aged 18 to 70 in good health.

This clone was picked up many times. The CDR3 here is CASSSPSRGVNEKLFF. The covered CDR3 bases are TGTGCCAGCAGTTCCCCCTCCAGGGGGGTAAATGAAAAA. The chain has TRBV28 and TRBJ1-4; 7 nucleotides align to TRBD1. The read is 3 residues too short to cover the CDR3 end, so that end is filled in from the germline J gene. V lost 4 bases to trimming and J lost 5 bases; unmatched junction nucleotides: 10. The germline CDR1 and CDR2 sequences are MDHEN and SYDVKM. This CDR3 region has 16 residues.

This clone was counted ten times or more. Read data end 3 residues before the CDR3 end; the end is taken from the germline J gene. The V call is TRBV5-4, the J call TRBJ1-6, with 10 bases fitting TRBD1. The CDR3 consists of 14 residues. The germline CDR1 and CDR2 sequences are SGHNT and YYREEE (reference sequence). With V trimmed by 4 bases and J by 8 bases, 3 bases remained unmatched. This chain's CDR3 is CASSPDRGYSPLHF. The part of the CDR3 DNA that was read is TGTGCCAGCAGCCCGGACAGGGGGTATTCACCC.

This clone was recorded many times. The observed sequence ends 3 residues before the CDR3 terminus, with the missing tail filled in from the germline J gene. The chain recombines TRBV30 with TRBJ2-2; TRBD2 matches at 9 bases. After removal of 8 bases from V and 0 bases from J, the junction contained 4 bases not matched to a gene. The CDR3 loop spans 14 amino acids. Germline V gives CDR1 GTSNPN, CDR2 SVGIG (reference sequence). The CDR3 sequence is CASPSGTNTGELFF. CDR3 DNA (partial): TGTGCCAGCCCTAGCGGGACGAACACCGGGGAG.

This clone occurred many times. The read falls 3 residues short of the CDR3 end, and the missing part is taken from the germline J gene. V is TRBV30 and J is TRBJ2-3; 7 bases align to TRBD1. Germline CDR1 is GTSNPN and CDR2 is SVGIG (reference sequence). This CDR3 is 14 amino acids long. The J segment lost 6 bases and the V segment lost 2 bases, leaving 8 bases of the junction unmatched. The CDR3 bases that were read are TGTGCCTGGAGTCCGACAGGGACCGGGGATACG. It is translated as CAWSPTGTGDT. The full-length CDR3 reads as CAWSPTGTGDTQYF.

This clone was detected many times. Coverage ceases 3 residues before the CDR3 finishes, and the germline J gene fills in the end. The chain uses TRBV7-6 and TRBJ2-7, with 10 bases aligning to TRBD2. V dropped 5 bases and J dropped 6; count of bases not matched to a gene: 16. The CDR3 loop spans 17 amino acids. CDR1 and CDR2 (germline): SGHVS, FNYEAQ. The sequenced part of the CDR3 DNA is TGTGCCAGCAGCCCCCGCGCTAGCGGGAGCGTTTCCCGCGAG. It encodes CASSPRASGSVSRE. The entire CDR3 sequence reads CASSPRASGSVSREQYF.

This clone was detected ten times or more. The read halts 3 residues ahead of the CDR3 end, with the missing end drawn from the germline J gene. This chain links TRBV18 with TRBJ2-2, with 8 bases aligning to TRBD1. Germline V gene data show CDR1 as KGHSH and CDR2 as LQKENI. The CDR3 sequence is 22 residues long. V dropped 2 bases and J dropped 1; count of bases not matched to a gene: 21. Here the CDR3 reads CASSPSYPPRRPTGENTGELFF. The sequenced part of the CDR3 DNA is TGTGCCAGCTCACCAAGTTATCCCCCACGTCGGCCGACAGGGGAGAACACCGGGGAG.

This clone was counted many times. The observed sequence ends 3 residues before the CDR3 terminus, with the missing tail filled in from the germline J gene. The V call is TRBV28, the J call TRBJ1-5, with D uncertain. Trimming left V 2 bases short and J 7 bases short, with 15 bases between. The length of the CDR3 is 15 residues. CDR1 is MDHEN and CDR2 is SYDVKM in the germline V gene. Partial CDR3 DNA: TGTGCCAGCAGTTTAGTGTTCGGACTGAGACAGCCC. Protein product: CASSLVFGLRQP. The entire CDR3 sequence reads CASSLVFGLRQPQHF.

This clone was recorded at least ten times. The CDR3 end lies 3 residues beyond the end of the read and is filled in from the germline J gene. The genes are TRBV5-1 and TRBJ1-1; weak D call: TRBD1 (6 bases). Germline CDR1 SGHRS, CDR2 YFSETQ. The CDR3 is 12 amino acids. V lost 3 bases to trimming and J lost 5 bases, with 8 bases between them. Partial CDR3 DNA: TGCGCCAGCAGCTCCGGGACAACTGAA. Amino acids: CASSSGTTE. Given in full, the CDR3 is CASSSGTTEAFF.